The T cell receptor beta chain under discussion was sequenced for a study of blood T cell repertoires in COVID-19. Study-level information: The United States, Italy and Spain were the sources of the acute and convalescent COVID-19 samples. T cells, B-cell-depleted T cells, or PBMCs provided the cDNA or gDNA that served as material.

In the original analysis: Amplification of reference gene primers was used by the study to estimate nucleated cell counts. The repertoire was sequenced with immunoSEQ multiplex PCR; TCRdb's copy has only in-frame clones and lacks some. The D gene and trimming were derived from the DNA, and the V and J assignments and clone size from that table. Of approximately 140,000 clones in the sample, roughly 90% were seen once. The clonotype originates from a man aged 65 to 85 with active COVID-19. The sample consisted of peripheral blood.

The CDR3 coding sequence is TGTGCCAGCTCACCATCCAGAGGGAACGAAGAGACCCAGTACTTC. This encodes CASSPSRGNEETQYF. The chain links TRBV18 to TRBJ2-5; maybe TRBD2 (5 bases). The CDR3 runs 15 residues. V lost 2 bases and J 3 bases, leaving 13 bases between the germline ends. Looked up from germline, CDR1 is KGHSH and CDR2 is LQKENI.